These T cell receptor beta chains were read from a single sample in a study of shared clonotypes between healthy human individuals. The protocol was immunoSEQ multiplex PCR, while the TCRdb copy is restricted to in-frame clones and leaves out a portion. The sample holds about a million clones, more than 60% seen once. The sample taken for sequencing was memory CD4+ T cells sorted from blood. The receptors derive from a man aged 18 to 29 in good health. Each CDR3 is given with its conserved first and last residue. D genes are given only for firm matches. Clone size is shown for a subset of rows, as once, few, many or a class of expanded clone.

size: -; D: -; J: TRBJ2-3; V: TRBV4-1; CDR3: CASSQVKGAGDTQYF; DNA: TGCGCCAGCAGCCAAGTCAAAGGGGCGGGGGATACGCAGTATTTT
size: -; D: -; J: TRBJ1-2; V: TRBV6-5; CDR3: CASSYSRGGYGYTF; DNA: TGTGCCAGCAGTTACTCGAGGGGGGGCTATGGCTACACCTTC
size: -; D: -; J: TRBJ1-3; V: TRBV5-1; CDR3: CASSLGQVVGTIYF; DNA: TGCGCCAGCAGCTTGGGACAGGTTGTGGGCACCATATATTTT
size: -; D: -; J: TRBJ1-4; V: TRBV5-1; CDR3: CASSLADSSNEKLFF; DNA: TGCGCCAGCAGCTTGGCGGACAGCTCTAATGAAAAACTGTTTTTT
size: -; D: -; J: TRBJ1-1; V: TRBV5-8; CDR3: CASSQTVNTEAFF; DNA: TGTGCCAGCAGCCAGACAGTGAACACTGAAGCTTTCTTT
size: -; D: -; J: TRBJ1-1; V: TRBV18; CDR3: CASSPHGKVNTEAFF; DNA: TGTGCCAGCTCGCCCCATGGGAAAGTGAACACTGAAGCTTTCTTT
size: once; D: -; J: TRBJ2-5; V: TRBV7-2; CDR3: CASSLGQTETQYF; DNA: TGTGCCAGCAGCTTAGGGCAGACAGAGACCCAGTACTTC
size: -; D: -; J: TRBJ2-7; V: TRBV10-3; CDR3: CATEAGGEYEQYF; DNA: TGTGCCACCGAGGCCGGGGGCGAGTACGAGCAGTACTTC
size: -; D: TRBD1; J: TRBJ2-1; V: TRBV30; CDR3: CARRNPGGRVNEQFF; DNA: TGTGCCCGCCGAAACCCAGGGGGCAGGGTCAATGAGCAGTTCTTC
size: -; D: -; J: TRBJ2-7; V: TRBV5-1; CDR3: CASSVGDKSEQYF; DNA: TGCGCCAGCAGCGTGGGGGACAAGTCCGAGCAGTACTTC
size: -; D: -; J: TRBJ1-1; V: TRBV12-2; CDR3: CASRLSGRAREAFF; DNA: TGTGCAAGTCGCTTATCTGGGCGGGCCCGTGAAGCTTTCTTT
size: few; D: -; J: TRBJ2-3; V: TRBV4-2; CDR3: CASSQDLVGLAHTDTQYF; DNA: TGTGCCAGCAGCCAAGATTTAGTGGGACTGGCCCACACAGATACGCAGTATTTT
size: -; D: -; J: TRBJ2-5; V: TRBV12-2; CDR3: CASRLAPSAQLGTQYF; DNA: TGTGCAAGTCGCTTAGCGCCCTCGGCCCAACTCGGGACCCAGTACTTC